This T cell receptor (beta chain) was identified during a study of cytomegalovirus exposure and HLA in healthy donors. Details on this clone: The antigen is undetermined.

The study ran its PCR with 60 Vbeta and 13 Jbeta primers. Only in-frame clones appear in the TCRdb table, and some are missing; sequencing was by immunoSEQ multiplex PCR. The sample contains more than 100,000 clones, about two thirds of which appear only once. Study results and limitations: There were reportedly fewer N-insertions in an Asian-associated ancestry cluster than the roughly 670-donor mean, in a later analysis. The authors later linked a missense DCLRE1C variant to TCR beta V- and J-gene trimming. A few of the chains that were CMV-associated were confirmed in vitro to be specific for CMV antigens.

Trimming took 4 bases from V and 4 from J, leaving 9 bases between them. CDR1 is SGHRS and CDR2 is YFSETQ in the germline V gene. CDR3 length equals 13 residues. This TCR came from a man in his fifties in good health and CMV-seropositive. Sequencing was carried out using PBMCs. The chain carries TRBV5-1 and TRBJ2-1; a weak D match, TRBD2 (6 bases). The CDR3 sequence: CASSPGTYNEQFF. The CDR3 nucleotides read TGCGCCAGCAGCCCCGGGACTTACAATGAGCAGTTCTTC. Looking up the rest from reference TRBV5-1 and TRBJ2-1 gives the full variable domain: KAGVTQTPRYLIKTRGQQVTLSCSPISGHRSVSWYQQTPGQGLQFLFEYFSETQRNKGNFPGRFSGRQFSNSRSEMNVSTLELGDSALYLCASSPGTYNEQFFGPGTRLTVL.